The 30 T cell receptor beta chains below come from one sample, sequenced in a study of blood T cells in healthy people across ages. A second PCR of 7 to 11 cycles used a sample-barcoded 5' primer and a J-beta primer mix. MiXCR, applied by TCRdb to the 5' RACE reads, yields one record per CDR3 protein. The sample lists about 1.8 million distinct CDR3 sequences, less than 50% seen once, with 2.1% in the top ten. Sequenced: blood. The receptor set was obtained from a woman aged 40 to 49 in good health.

The rearrangement joins TRBV20-1 to TRBJ1-1; unclear D gene. The ends were cut back, 5 bases at V and 5 bases at J, with 9 bases in the middle. CDR3 size: 11 residues. CDR1 is DFQATT and CDR2 is SNEGSKA in the germline V gene (reference sequence). The CDR3 sequence is CSAADRTEAFF. As DNA, the CDR3 is TGCAGTGCTGCGGACCGGACTGAAGCTTTCTTT.

The CDR3 region has the DNA TGCAGTGCTAAGACTCAGAACACTGAAGCTTTCTTT. Translated, it gives CSAKTQNTEAFF. V gene TRBV20-1 combines with J gene TRBJ1-1; D gene ambiguous. This CDR3 contains 12 residues. Germline V gene lookup returns CDR1 DFQATT and CDR2 SNEGSKA (reference sequence). Deletions cut 4 bases from V and 1 base from J, with 7 bases between.

The chain is built from TRBV20-1 and TRBJ2-1; D may be TRBD1 (6 bases). Germline V CDR1 and CDR2: DFQATT, SNEGSKA (reference sequence). The V gene lost 6 bases and the J gene lost 11 bases, with 23 bases spanning the gap. CDR3 length: 14 amino acids. The CDR3 reads CSATSGSHRDKQFF. The DNA for the CDR3 is TGCAGTGCGACCTCCGGGTCACACAGGGATAAGCAGTTCTTC.

The sample holds a few counts of this clonotype. This chain links TRBV7-9 with TRBJ1-2; no firm D call. CDR1 and CDR2 from the germline V gene are SEHNR and FQNEAQ (reference sequence). The CDR3 has 12 residues. Trimming left V 5 bases short and J 5 bases short, with 9 bases between. CDR3 DNA sequence: TGTGCCAGCAGCCCCACTCAATATGGCTACACCTTC. Translating it yields CASSPTQYGYTF. The whole variable domain, remainder taken from reference TRBV7-9 and TRBJ1-2, is DTGVSQNPRHKITKRGQNVTFRCDPISEHNRLYWYRQTLGQGPEFLTYFQNEAQLEKSRLLSDRFSAERPKGSFSTLEIQRTEQGDSAMYLCASSPTQYGYTFGSGTRLTVV.

This chain joins TRBV6-1 and TRBJ2-1, with 11 positions matching TRBD1. CDR3 length: 15 residues. Losses at the gene ends were 5 bases for V and 10 bases for J; bases not matched to a gene: 10. Germline V lookup: CDR1 MNHNS, CDR2 SASEGT. CDR3 nucleotides: TGTGCCAGCAGTAAAAATCCGGGACAGGGGGGCGAGCAGTTCTTC. This encodes CASSKNPGQGGEQFF.

This chain connects TRBV7-2 to TRBJ2-3, with D perhaps TRBD1 (6 bases). The V end was cut by 5 bases, the J end by 1 base, with 19 bases between. In germline, CDR1 is SGHTA, CDR2 FQGNSA. The CDR3 has 17 amino acids. The CDR3 sequence: CASSPGQLPRGTDTQYF. The DNA for the CDR3 is TGTGCCAGCAGCCCCGGACAGCTCCCTCGGGGCACAGATACGCAGTATTTT.

The V and J genes are TRBV24-1 and TRBJ2-5; D tentatively fits TRBD1 or TRBD2 (5 bases each). V lost 2 bases, J lost 3 bases, and 15 bases lay in between. The CDR3 sequence is 16 residues long. Germline V gives CDR1 KGHDR, CDR2 SFDVKD. The CDR3 sequence: CATSDYGTGSKETQYF. The CDR3 nucleotides are TGTGCCACCAGTGATTACGGGACCGGCTCTAAAGAGACCCAGTACTTC.

The rearrangement links TRBV9 to TRBJ1-4, with a possible D match to TRBD1 (5 bases). In germline, CDR1 is SGDLS, CDR2 YYNGEE. CDR3 size: 15 residues. V dropped 5 bases and J dropped 0 bases, with 11 bases sitting between them. The CDR3 coding sequence is TGTGCCAGCAGTGTCCGGGGCGCAACTAATGAAAAACTGTTTTTT. Amino acid sequence: CASSVRGATNEKLFF.

The chain employs TRBV24-1 and TRBJ2-4, with a possible D match to TRBD2 (6 bases). The CDR3 has 16 residues. V lost 2 bases and J 7 bases, leaving 17 bases between the germline ends. Per germline, CDR1 KGHDR and CDR2 SFDVKD. The CDR3 nucleotides read TGTGCCACCAGTGATTCCTCCGGCGGGGACGGGAACATTCAGTACTTC. This sequence encodes CATSDSSGGDGNIQYF.

The chain combines TRBV20-1 with TRBJ2-5; D assignment may be TRBD1 or TRBD2 (6 bases each). V was shortened by 7 bases and J by 2 bases, with 20 bases between the two germline ends. CDR1 and CDR2 (germline): DFQATT, SNEGSKA (reference sequence). The CDR3 covers 15 residues. CDR3 in amino acids: CSVIRGTGGQETQYF. The DNA of the CDR3 is TGCAGTGTCATTAGGGGGACTGGAGGGCAAGAGACCCAGTACTTC.

The chain recombines TRBV5-6 with TRBJ1-2; tentatively, D is TRBD1 (6 bases). The germline V gene has CDR1 SGHDT and CDR2 YYEEEE. Trimming left V 2 bases short and J 4 bases short, with 12 bases between. The CDR3 covers 14 residues. The CDR3 sequence is CASSFGRGSYGYTF. In nucleotides, the CDR3 is TGTGCCAGCAGCTTCGGCAGGGGATCCTATGGCTACACCTTC.

The rearrangement uses TRBV20-1 and TRBJ2-4, with 14 bases identical to TRBD2. The J call is uncertain, as TRBJ2-5 better fits the DNA end. Germline V gives CDR1 DFQATT, CDR2 SNEGSKA (reference sequence). There are 14 residues in the CDR3. CDR3 nucleotide sequence: TGCAGTGGGACTAGCGGGGGGTCCCAAGAGACCCAGTACTTC. Protein sequence: CSGTSGGSQETQYF.

The genes are TRBV7-2 and TRBJ2-5; possibly TRBD1 or TRBD2 for D (6 bases each). Trimming removed 3 bases from V and 5 bases from J, with 13 bases in between. Per germline, CDR1 SGHTA and CDR2 FQGNSA. The CDR3 is 14 amino acids. The CDR3: CASSFEGGRETQYF. CDR3 nucleotide sequence: TGTGCCAGCAGCTTTGAGGGGGGCCGGGAGACCCAGTACTTC.

The rearrangement links TRBV28 to TRBJ1-2; 8 bases align to TRBD1. The CDR3 loop spans 15 amino acids. CDR1 MDHEN and CDR2 SYDVKM come from the germline V gene. J gave up 5 bases and V 6 bases, and 11 bases lay outside the gene matches. CDR3 protein: CASSGGTGKGYGYTF. CDR3 sequence (DNA): TGTGCCAGCAGCGGGGGGACAGGAAAGGGGTATGGCTACACCTTC.

This clonotype was recorded a few times. The chain uses TRBV7-2 and TRBJ1-5; 12 bases match TRBD1. CDR1 and CDR2 from the germline V gene are SGHTA and FQGNSA. The CDR3 is 18 amino acids. With V trimmed by 3 bases and J by 0 bases, 6 bases remained unmatched. The CDR3, as DNA: TGTGCCAGCAGCTTCGGGACAGGGGGCGATTCTAGCAATCAGCCCCAGCATTTT. Translating gives CASSFGTGGDSSNQPQHF. The full variable domain, its missing parts supplied by reference TRBV7-2 and TRBJ1-5, is GAGVSQSPSNKVTEKGKDVELRCDPISGHTALYWYRQSLGQGLEFLIYFQGNSAPDKSGLPSDRFSAERTGGSVSTLTIQRTQQEDSAVYLCASSFGTGGDSSNQPQHFGDGTRLSIL.

V usage is TRBV6-5 and J usage is TRBJ1-4; D is ambiguous. The length of the CDR3 is 14 residues. Germline V CDR1 and CDR2: MNHEY, SVGAGI. Trimming pared 0 bases from V and 7 bases from J, leaving 9 bases between. The CDR3 DNA sequence: TGTGCCAGCAGTTACTCGGAAGGGAGTGAAAAACTGTTTTTT. Translating gives CASSYSEGSEKLFF.

The CDR3 protein is CASSRNRDRGDVLTF. Written as DNA, the CDR3 is TGTGCCAGCTCAAGAAACCGGGACAGGGGAGACGTCCTGACTTTC. V is TRBV18 and J is TRBJ2-6; 10 nucleotides line up with TRBD1. The J segment lost 11 bases and the V segment lost 5 bases, leaving 9 bases of the junction unmatched. CDR1 is KGHSH, CDR2 LQKENI, per germline. The CDR3 contains 15 residues. The whole variable domain, filled in from reference TRBV18 and TRBJ2-6, reads NAGVMQNPRHLVRRRGQEARLRCSPMKGHSHVYWYRQLPEEGLKFMVYLQKENIIDESGMPKERFSAEFPKEGPSILRIQQVVRGDSAAYFCASSRNRDRGDVLTFGAGSRLTVL.

Worth noting for this clonotype: With a much larger clone just one base away, this may be a read error. The V and J genes are TRBV6-2 or TRBV6-3 and TRBJ2-7, with D perhaps matching TRBD1 or TRBD2 (5 bases each). Trimming stripped 2 bases from V and 7 bases from J, with 18 bases between. The CDR3 covers 15 residues. From germline, CDR1 is MNHEY and CDR2 SVGEGT. The CDR3 loop is CASSYRDEGYNEQYF. The CDR3 DNA reads as TGTGCCAGCAGTTACCGGGACGAGGGTTACAATGAGCAGTACTTC.

This clonotype was observed a handful of times. V and J are TRBV12-3 or TRBV12-4 and TRBJ2-1; maybe TRBD1 (5 bases). V was cut by 6 bases and J by 6 bases, with 9 bases left in between. The CDR3 has 12 residues. CDR3 bases: TGTGCCAGCAGGCATGGGGCCAATGAGCAGTTCTTC. Translated, it gives CASRHGANEQFF.

This clonotype was detected a few times. The gene calls are TRBV7-9 and TRBJ2-3; 14 bases agree with TRBD2. Losses at the gene ends were 5 bases for V and 4 bases for J; bases not matched to a gene: 5. The CDR3 extends over 16 amino acids. Germline V gene data show CDR1 as SEHNR and CDR2 as FQNEAQ (reference sequence). CDR3 residues: CASSPTSGGVADTQYF. The CDR3 DNA reads as TGTGCCAGCAGCCCGACTAGCGGGGGGGTGGCAGATACGCAGTATTTT.

The gene calls are TRBV4-3 and TRBJ1-4, with 7 bases aligning to TRBD1. Trimming removed 2 bases from V and 3 bases from J; junction bases left unmatched: 3. Per germline, CDR1 LGHNA and CDR2 YSLEER. CDR3 length: 15 amino acids. The CDR3 nucleotides read TGCGCCAGCAGCCAATTACAGGGGTCTAATGAAAAACTGTTTTTT. It specifies CASSQLQGSNEKLFF.

This clonotype occurred a few times. The gene calls are TRBV28 and TRBJ2-4, with D perhaps being TRBD1 or TRBD2 (5 bases each). Trimming cost V 6 bases and J 9 bases, with 12 bases left between them. CDR1 is MDHEN, CDR2 SYDVKM, per germline. This CDR3 is 12 amino acids long. For the CDR3, the DNA is TGTGCCAGCAGCTCCCCCGGGGCCATTCAGTACTTC. Protein sequence: CASSSPGAIQYF.

The J gene is TRBJ1-2, the V gene TRBV12-5; TRBD1 aligns across 7 bases. This CDR3 spans 13 amino acids. V lost 5 bases to trimming and J lost 4 bases; unmatched junction nucleotides: 4. Germline loops: CDR1 LGHNT, CDR2 FRNRAP. The CDR3 coding sequence is TGTGCTAGTGGTCTAGGGGGCGGCTATGGCTACACCTTC. Its translation: CASGLGGGYGYTF.

The sample holds one count of this clonotype. V gene TRBV12-3 or TRBV12-4 combines with J gene TRBJ1-1; 9 bases agree with TRBD1. The V and J ends lost 6 bases and 8 bases, in that order; junction bases with no gene match: 7. The CDR3 sequence is 13 residues long. CDR3 nucleotides: TGTGCCAGCAGATACAGGGGGCTTGTAGAAGCTTTCTTT. It yields the protein CASRYRGLVEAFF.

The rearrangement uses TRBV12-3 or TRBV12-4 and TRBJ1-2; no definite D call. CDR3 size: 13 residues. Between the trimmed V and J ends, which lost 3 bases and 7 bases, there was a span of 12 bases. The chain's CDR3 is CASSFGVDGGYTF. The CDR3 DNA sequence: TGTGCCAGCAGTTTCGGTGTTGATGGTGGCTACACCTTC.

This clonotype was counted a single time. V usage is TRBV6-2 or TRBV6-3 and J usage is TRBJ2-1; D is perhaps TRBD1 (6 bases). The germline V and J ends were trimmed by 6 bases and 9 bases, with 12 bases remaining between them. The V gene's germline CDR1 is MNHEY and CDR2 SVGEGT. This CDR3 has 12 amino acids. CDR3 sequence reads: CASRPGRGEQFF. CDR3 in DNA: TGTGCCAGCAGACCAGGCAGGGGTGAGCAGTTCTTC.

The CDR3 bases are TGTGCCAGCAGCCCTCTCGGGCAGGGGAGATTGGAGACCCAGTACTTC. The encoded protein is CASSPLGQGRLETQYF. This sequence joins TRBV7-9 and TRBJ2-4; D is possibly TRBD1 (6 bases). The DNA end is more similar to TRBJ2-5, so the J call may be wrong. The germline V gene has CDR1 SEHNR and CDR2 FQNEAQ (reference sequence). This CDR3 spans 16 amino acids.

The chain links TRBV20-1 to TRBJ1-1, with 10 nucleotides matching TRBD1. Germline CDR1 reads DFQATT; CDR2 reads SNEGSKA (reference sequence). CDR3 size: 13 residues. The CDR3 coding sequence is TGCACCGGACAGGGGGTAGACGGCACTGAAGCTTTCTTT. This codes for CTGQGVDGTEAFF.

The sample holds a few counts of this clonotype. The J gene is TRBJ2-6, the V gene TRBV7-2; D is undetermined. CDR1 and CDR2 from the germline V gene are SGHTA and FQGNSA. V was shortened by 4 bases and J by 5 bases, with 9 bases between the two germline ends. This CDR3 is 14 amino acids long. CDR3: CASSSQKWANVLTF. Written as DNA, the CDR3 is TGTGCCAGCAGCTCTCAGAAATGGGCCAACGTCCTGACTTTC.

The CDR3 spells CASSPARGKYEQYF. The CDR3 bases are TGTGCCAGCAGTCCGGCCAGGGGAAAATACGAGCAGTACTTC. This chain connects TRBV6-5 to TRBJ2-7, with D perhaps matching TRBD1 (6 bases). The ends were cut back, 5 bases at V and 4 bases at J, with 15 bases in the middle. Germline CDR1 reads MNHEY; CDR2 reads SVGAGI. The CDR3 length is 14 residues.